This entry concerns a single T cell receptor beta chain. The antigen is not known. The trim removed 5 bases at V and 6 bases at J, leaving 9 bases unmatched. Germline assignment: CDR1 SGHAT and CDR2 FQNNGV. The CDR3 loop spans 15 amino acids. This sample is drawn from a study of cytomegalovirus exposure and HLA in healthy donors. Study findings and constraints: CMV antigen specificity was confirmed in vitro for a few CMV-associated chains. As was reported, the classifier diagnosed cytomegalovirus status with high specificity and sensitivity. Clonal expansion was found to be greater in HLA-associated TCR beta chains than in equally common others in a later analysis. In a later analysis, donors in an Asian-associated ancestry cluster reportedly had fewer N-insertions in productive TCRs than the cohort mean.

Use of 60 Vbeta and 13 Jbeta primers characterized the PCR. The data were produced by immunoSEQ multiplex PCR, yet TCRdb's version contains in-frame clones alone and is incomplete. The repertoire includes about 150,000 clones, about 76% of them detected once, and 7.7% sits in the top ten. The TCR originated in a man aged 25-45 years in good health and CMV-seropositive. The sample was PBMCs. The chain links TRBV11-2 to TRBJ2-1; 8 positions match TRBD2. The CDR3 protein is CASSPAGVMSNEQFF. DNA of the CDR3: TGTGCCAGCAGCCCAGCGGGAGTAATGTCCAATGAGCAGTTCTTC.